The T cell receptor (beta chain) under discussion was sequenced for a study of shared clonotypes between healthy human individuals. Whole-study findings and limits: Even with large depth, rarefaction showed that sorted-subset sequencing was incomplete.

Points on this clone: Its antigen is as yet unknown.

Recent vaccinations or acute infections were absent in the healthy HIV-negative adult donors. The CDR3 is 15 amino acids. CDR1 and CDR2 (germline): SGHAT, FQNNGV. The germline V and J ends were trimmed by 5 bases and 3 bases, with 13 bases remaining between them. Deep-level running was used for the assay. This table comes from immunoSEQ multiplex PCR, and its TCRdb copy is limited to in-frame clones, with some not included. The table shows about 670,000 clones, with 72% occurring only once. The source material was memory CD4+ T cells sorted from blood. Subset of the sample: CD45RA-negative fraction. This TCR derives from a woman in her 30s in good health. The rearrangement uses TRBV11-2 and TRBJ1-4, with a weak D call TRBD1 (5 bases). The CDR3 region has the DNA TGTGCCAGCAGCCCGGGACGGGCGCCTAATGAAAAACTGTTTTTT. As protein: CASSPGRAPNEKLFF.